This T cell receptor (beta chain) originates from a study of shared clonotypes between healthy human individuals. General study results and limits: Sharing across four donors was highest in naive CD4 (roughly 5%) and lowest in memory CD8 (roughly 0.4%).

The V and J ends lost 5 bases and 2 bases respectively, with 4 bases between them. Germline V gene sequence: CDR1 DFQATT, CDR2 SNEGSKA (reference sequence). The CDR3 loop spans 10 amino acids. Deep-level settings were used for running the assay. Repertoires were generated with immunoSEQ multiplex PCR, while TCRdb's copy carries only in-frame clones and drops some. The sample includes fewer than 3 million clones, 85% to 95% of them seen just once. About this clone: What it binds is unknown. The same CDR3 is also encoded by other DNA sequences in this sample.

The authors divided CD4+ cells into CD45RA+ naive and CD45RA-negative memory subsets. The rearrangement uses TRBV20-1 and TRBJ2-7; D ambiguous. The clonotype was recovered from a man aged 18 to 35 in good health. Some clones in this sample may be carry-over from other donors' samples. What was sequenced was naive CD4+ T cells from PBMCs. The subset: CD45RA+ positively selected. In DNA form, the CDR3 reads TGCAGTGCTTCCCCCTACGAGCAGTACTTC. Protein sequence: CSASPYEQYF.